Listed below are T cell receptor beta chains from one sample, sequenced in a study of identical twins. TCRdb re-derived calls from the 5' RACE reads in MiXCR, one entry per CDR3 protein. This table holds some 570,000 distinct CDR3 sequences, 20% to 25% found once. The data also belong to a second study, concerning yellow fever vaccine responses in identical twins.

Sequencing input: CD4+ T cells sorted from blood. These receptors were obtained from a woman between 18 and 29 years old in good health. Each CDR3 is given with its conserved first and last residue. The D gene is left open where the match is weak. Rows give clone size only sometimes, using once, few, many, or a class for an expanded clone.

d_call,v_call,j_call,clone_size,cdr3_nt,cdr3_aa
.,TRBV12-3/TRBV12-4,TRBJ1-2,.,TGTGCCAGTCAAACAGCCTATGGCTACACCTTC,CASQTAYGYTF
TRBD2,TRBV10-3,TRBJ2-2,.,TGTGCCATCGGGCGGGAGGATCGGACCGGGGAGCTGTTTTTT,CAIGREDRTGELFF
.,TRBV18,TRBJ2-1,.,TGTGCCAGCTCACCAGATCTGACAGCCAATGAGCAGTTCTTC,CASSPDLTANEQFF
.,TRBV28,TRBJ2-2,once,TGTGCCAGCACGGACAGCCTGAACACCGGGGAGCTGTTTTTT,CASTDSLNTGELFF
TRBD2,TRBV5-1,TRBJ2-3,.,TGCGCCAGCAGCTTGGAAGCGGGAGGGTACACAGATACGCAGTATTTT,CASSLEAGGYTDTQYF
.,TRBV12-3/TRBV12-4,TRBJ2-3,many,TGTGCCAGCAGTTTAGTACAGGACTTCACAGATACGCAGTATTTT,CASSLVQDFTDTQYF
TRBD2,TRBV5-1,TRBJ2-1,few,TGCGCCAGCAGCTTGGCCGGTCTAGCGGGGCTCTACAATGAGCAGTTCTTC,CASSLAGLAGLYNEQFF
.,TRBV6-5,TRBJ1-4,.,TGTGCCAGCAGTTACGCCGGAGGGACAACTAATGAAAAACTGTTTTTT,CASSYAGGTTNEKLFF
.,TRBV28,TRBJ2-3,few,TGTGCCAGCAGTCGACCTTGGACAGATACGCAGTATTTT,CASSRPWTDTQYF
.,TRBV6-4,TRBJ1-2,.,TGTGCCAGCAGTGACGAGGAAAACTATGGCTACACCTTC,CASSDEENYGYTF
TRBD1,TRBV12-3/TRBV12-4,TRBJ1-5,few,TGTGCCAGCAGTGACACAGGGGAGAGTCAGCCCCAGCATTTT,CASSDTGESQPQHF
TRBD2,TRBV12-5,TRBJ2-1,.,TGTGCTAGTGGTTTGACTAGCGGGAGCAATGAGCAGTTCTTC,CASGLTSGSNEQFF
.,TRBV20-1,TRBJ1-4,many,TGCAGTGCTATTCGGGGTGAAAAACTGTTTTTT,CSAIRGEKLFF
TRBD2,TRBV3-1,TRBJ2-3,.,TGTGCCAGCAGCCATAGCGGGGCATATAGAACAGATACGCAGTATTTT,CASSHSGAYRTDTQYF
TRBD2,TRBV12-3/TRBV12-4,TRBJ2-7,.,TGTACCAGCTGTTCAACAGCTGGGGGACGACTAGCGGGAGGGAACGAGCAGTACTTC,CTSCSTAGGRLAGGNEQYF
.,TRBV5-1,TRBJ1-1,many,TGCGCCAGCAGCACCAGGGGAACTGAAGCTTTCTTT,CASSTRGTEAFF
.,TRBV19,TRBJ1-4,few,TGTGCCAGTAGTATGTGGTTGGAGATCGGAGAAAAACTGTTTTTT,CASSMWLEIGEKLFF
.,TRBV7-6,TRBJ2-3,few,TGTGCCAGCAGCTTAGAGCCCACAGGGGCTACGGGGGCAGATACGCAGTATTTT,CASSLEPTGATGADTQYF
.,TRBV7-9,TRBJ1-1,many,TGTGCCAGCAGCTTGGGGGGGCGGAACACTGAAGCTTTCTTT,CASSLGGRNTEAFF
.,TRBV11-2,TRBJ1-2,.,TGTGCCAGCAGCTCACCTCGGGGATCCCACTATGGCTACACCTTC,CASSSPRGSHYGYTF
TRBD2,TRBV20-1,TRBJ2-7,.,TGCAGTACGAATAGCGGGAGGGACTACGAGCAGTACTTC,CSTNSGRDYEQYF
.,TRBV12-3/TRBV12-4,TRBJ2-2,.,TGTGCCAGCAGCCCCGTAATGAACCCCACCGGGGAGCTGTTTTTT,CASSPVMNPTGELFF
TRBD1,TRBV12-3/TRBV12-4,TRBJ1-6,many,TGTGCCAGCACCGACGGAACAGGGGCAGGTTCACCCCTCCACTTT,CASTDGTGAGSPLHF
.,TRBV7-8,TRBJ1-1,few,TGTGCCAGCAGCTTAGTATCGGCAGGGACTATGAACACTGAAGCTTTCTTT,CASSLVSAGTMNTEAFF
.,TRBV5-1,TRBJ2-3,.,TGCGCCAGCAGCTTGGGGTATGGGTCCGGTGGAAATACGCAGTATTTT,CASSLGYGSGGNTQYF
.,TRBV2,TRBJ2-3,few,TGTGCCAGCAGTGATCGGCACCCAAGCACAGATACGCAGTATTTT,CASSDRHPSTDTQYF
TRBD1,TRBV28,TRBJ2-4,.,TGTGCCAGCAGTTTGGGACAGATGGGGATAGATCAACTAGCCAAAAACATTCAGTACTTC,CASSLGQMGIDQLAKNIQYF
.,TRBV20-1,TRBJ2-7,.,TGCAGTGCCATCCGGGGGAATTCCTACGAGCAGTACTTC,CSAIRGNSYEQYF
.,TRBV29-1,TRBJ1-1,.,TGCAGCGTCGAAAACCTGGGGGGGAACACTGAAGCTTTCTTT,CSVENLGGNTEAFF
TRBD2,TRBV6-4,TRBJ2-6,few,TGTGCCAGCAAGGATCGAGGACTAGCGGGGGGTTACTCTGGGGCCAACGTCCTGACTTTC,CASKDRGLAGGYSGANVLTF
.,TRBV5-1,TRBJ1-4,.,TGCGCCAGCAGCTTGGCCTTACAACAGAGTGAAAAACTGTTTTTT,CASSLALQQSEKLFF
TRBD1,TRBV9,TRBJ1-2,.,TGTGCCAGCGTGGGACAGGATTATGGCTACACCTTC,CASVGQDYGYTF
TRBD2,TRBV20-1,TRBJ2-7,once,TGCAGTGCTAGAGATCGAGGTGGGGGGGCCTACGAGCAGTACTTC,CSARDRGGGAYEQYF
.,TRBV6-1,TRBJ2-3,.,TGTGCCAGCAGTCTCCCCCAAAGGGATACGCAGTATTTT,CASSLPQRDTQYF
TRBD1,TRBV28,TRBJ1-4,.,TGTGCCAGCCGCGGGACAGCTAATGAAAAACTGTTTTTT,CASRGTANEKLFF
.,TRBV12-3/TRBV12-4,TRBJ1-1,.,TGTGCCAGCAGCGTCGGGAGGAGGACTGAAGCTTTCTTT,CASSVGRRTEAFF
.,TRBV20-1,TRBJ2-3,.,TGCAGTGCTAGCGGGATTAGCACAGATACGCAGTATTTT,CSASGISTDTQYF
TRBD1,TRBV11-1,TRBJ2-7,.,TGTGCCAGCAGCTCCCGGGACAGGGACTACGAGCAGTACTTC,CASSSRDRDYEQYF
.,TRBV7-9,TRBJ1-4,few,TGTGCCAGCAGCCCGACAGGATATAATGAAAAACTGTTTTTT,CASSPTGYNEKLFF
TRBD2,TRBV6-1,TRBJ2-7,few,TGTGCCAGCAGCTCTAGCGGGAGCCCGTTCGAGCAGTACTTC,CASSSSGSPFEQYF
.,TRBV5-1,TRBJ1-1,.,TGCGCCAGCAGCTTGTCGACTGAGAGGAACACTGAAGCTTTCTTT,CASSLSTERNTEAFF
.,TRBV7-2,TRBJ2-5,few,TGTGCCAGCAGCTTAATGGACTTGCAAGAGACCCAGTACTTC,CASSLMDLQETQYF
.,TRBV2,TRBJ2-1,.,TGTGCCAGCAGTGAAGCGATTTACAATGAGCAGTTCTTC,CASSEAIYNEQFF
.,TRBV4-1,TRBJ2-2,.,TGCGCCAGCAGCCAAGTCGGGTCAGTGAACACCGGGGAGCTGTTTTTT,CASSQVGSVNTGELFF
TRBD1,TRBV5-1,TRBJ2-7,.,TGCGCCAGCAGCTTGTTGGGACAGGGGGCTAGCGAGCAGTACTTC,CASSLLGQGASEQYF
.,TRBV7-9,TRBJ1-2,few,TGTGCCAGCAGCTTAGGGGTGGGATCTCAAGGCTACACCTTC,CASSLGVGSQGYTF
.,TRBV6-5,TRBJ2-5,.,TGTGCCAGCAGTTACAGAGGAGGGCGGGGGCTTGGAGAGACCCAGTACTTC,CASSYRGGRGLGETQYF
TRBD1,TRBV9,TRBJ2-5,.,TGTGCCAGCAGCTCATTGGGACAGCAAGAGACCCAGTACTTC,CASSSLGQQETQYF
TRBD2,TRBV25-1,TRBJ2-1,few,TGTGCCAGCAGTGGGACTAGCGGGATGAGCTCCTACAATGAGCAGTTCTTC,CASSGTSGMSSYNEQFF
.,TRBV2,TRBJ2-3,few,TGTGCCAGCAGTGAATCCCGCACAGATACGCAGTATTTT,CASSESRTDTQYF
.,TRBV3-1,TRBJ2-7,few,TGTGCCAGCAGATACAGCATACACTCCTACGAGCAGTACTTC,CASRYSIHSYEQYF
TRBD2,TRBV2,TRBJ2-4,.,TGTGCCAGCAGTGAACTAGCGGTAGCCAAAAACATTCAGTACTTC,CASSELAVAKNIQYF
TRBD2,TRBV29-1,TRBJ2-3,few,TGCAGCGTTGTCAGTCTAGCGGGAATCGCAGATACGCAGTATTTT,CSVVSLAGIADTQYF
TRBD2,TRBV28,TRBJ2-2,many,TGTGCCAGCAGTCGATCGGGCGGGAGGCGGGCCGGGGAGCTGTTTTTT,CASSRSGGRRAGELFF
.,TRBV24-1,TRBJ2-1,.,TGTGCCACCAGTGGGGGAGCACTGGTAGGCTCCTACAATGAGCAGTTCTTC,CATSGGALVGSYNEQFF
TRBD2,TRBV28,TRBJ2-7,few,TGTGCCAGCAGTTTACTTGCTATGGGACTAGCGGGCTCCTCCTACGAGCAGTACTTC,CASSLLAMGLAGSSYEQYF
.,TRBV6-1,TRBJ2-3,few,TGTGCCAGCACCACGTACGGCCCTAGCGGCACAGATACGCAGTATTTT,CASTTYGPSGTDTQYF